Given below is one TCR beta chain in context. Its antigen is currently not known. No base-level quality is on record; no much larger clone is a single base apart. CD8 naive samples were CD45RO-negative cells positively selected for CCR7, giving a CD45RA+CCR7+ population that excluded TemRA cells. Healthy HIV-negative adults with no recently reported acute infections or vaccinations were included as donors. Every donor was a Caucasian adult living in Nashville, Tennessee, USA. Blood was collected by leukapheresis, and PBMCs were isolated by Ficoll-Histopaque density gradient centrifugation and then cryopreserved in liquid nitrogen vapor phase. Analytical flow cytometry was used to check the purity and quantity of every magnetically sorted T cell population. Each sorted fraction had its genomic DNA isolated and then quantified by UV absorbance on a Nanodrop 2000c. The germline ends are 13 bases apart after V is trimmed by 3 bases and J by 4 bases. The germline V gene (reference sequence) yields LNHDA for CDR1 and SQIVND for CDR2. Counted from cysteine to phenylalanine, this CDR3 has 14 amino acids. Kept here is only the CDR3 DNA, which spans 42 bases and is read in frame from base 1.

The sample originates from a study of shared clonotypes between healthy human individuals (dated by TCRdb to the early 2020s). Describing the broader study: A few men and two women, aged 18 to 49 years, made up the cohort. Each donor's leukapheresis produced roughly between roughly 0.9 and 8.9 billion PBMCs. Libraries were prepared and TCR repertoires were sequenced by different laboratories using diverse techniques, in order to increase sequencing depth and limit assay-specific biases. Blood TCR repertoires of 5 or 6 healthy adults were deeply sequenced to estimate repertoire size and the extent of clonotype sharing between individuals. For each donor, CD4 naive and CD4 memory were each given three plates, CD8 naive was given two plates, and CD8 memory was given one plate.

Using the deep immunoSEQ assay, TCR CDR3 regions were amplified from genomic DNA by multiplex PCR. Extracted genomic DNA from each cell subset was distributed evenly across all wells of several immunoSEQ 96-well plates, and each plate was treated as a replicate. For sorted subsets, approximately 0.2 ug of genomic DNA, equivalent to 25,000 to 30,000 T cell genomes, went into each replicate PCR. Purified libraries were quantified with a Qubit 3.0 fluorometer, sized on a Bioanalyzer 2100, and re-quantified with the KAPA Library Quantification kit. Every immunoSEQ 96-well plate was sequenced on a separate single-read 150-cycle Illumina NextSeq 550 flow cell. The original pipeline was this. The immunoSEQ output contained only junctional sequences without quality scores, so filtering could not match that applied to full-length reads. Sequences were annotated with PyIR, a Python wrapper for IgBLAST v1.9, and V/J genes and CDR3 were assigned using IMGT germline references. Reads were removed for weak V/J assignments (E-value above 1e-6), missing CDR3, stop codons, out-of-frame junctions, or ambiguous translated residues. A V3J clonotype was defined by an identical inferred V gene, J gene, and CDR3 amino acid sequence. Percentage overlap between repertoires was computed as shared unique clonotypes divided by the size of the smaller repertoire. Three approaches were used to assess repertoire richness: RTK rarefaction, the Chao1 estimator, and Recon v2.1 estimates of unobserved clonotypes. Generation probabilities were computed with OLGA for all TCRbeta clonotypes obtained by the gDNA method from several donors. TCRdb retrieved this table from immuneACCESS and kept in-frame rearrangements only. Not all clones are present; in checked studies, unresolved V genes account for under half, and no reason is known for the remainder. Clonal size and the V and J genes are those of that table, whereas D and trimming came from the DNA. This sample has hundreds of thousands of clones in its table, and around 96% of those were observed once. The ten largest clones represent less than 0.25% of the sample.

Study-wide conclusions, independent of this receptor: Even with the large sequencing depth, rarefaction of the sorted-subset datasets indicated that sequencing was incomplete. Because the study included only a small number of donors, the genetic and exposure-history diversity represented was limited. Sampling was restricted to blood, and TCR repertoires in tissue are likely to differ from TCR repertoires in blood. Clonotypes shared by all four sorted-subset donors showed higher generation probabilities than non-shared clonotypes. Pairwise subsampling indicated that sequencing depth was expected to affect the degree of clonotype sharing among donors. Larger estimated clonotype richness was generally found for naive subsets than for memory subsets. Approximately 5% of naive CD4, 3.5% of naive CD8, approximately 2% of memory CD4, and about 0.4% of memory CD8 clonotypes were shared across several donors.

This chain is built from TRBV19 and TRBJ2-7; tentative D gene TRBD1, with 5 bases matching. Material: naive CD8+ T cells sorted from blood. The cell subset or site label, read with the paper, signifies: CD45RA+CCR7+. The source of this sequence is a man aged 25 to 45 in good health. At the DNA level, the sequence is TGTGCCAGTAGTATTCTGCCAGGGAAGTACGAGCAGTACTTC. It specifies CASSILPGKYEQYF.